This TCR beta chain was recovered during a study of cytomegalovirus exposure and HLA in healthy donors. The CDR3 has 14 amino acids. Germline V CDR1 and CDR2: SGHNT, YYREEE (reference sequence). The V gene end was trimmed by 1 base and the J gene end by 4 bases; junction bases not matched to a gene: 3. Study findings and constraints: The study put 150 or so TCR beta chains on its list as cytomegalovirus-associated. Despite most TCR sequences being rare, some public TCRs occurred in many donors. Accounts indicate the classifier identified cytomegalovirus status with strong specificity and sensitivity.

About this clone itself: Its cognate antigen is unknown.

Repertoires were generated with immunoSEQ multiplex PCR, while TCRdb's copy carries only in-frame clones and drops some. This table holds fewer than 100,000 clones, 94% found once. Sequenced: PBMCs. This receptor was obtained from a woman aged 18-29 years in good health and CMV-seronegative. The gene calls are TRBV5-4 and TRBJ2-7, with 9 bases that match TRBD2. The CDR3 region is CASSLSSGGYEQYF. The DNA for the CDR3 is TGTGCCAGCAGCTTGAGTAGCGGGGGTTACGAGCAGTACTTC.